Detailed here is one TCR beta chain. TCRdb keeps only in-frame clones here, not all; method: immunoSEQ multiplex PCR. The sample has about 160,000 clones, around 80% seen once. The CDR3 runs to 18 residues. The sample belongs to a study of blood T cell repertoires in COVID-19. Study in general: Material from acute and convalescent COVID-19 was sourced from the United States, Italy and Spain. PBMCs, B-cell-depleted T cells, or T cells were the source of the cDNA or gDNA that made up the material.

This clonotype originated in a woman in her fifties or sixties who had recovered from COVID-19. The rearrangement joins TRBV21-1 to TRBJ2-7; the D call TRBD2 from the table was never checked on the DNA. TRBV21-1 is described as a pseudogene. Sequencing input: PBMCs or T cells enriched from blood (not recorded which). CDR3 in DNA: TGTGCCAGCAGCAAAGTGGGGGGAGAGCGGGAGGTCTCCTACGAGCAGTACTTC. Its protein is CASSKVGGEREVSYEQYF.